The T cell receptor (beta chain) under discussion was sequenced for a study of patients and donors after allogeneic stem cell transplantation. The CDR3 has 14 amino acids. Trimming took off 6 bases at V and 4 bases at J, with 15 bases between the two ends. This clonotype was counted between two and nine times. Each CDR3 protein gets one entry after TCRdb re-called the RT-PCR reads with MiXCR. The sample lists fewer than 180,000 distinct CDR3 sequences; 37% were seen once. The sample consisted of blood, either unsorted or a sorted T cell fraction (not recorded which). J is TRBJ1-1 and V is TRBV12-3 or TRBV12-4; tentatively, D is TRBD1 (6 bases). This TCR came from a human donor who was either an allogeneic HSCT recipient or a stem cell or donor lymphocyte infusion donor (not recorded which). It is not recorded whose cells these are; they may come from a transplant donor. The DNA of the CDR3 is TGTGCCAGCAGGAAAGGACAGTTTATCACTGAAGCTTTCTTT. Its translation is CASRKGQFITEAFF.